The 20 T cell receptor beta chains below were found in one sample sequenced in a study of beta chain features in type 1 diabetes. Reverse transcribing all isolated RNA meant expressed TCRB transcripts were sequenced. The data were produced by immunoSEQ multiplex PCR, yet TCRdb's version contains in-frame clones alone and is incomplete. The sample holds about 160,000 clones, roughly 7.1% seen once. The antigens for these receptors are not known. Findings and caveats of the study: Within each of all four CD4+ subsets, Type 1 diabetes patients had TCRB CDR3s that were moderately but significantly shorter.

What was sequenced was central memory CD4+ T cells from blood. These receptors all stem from a woman in her forties with type 1 diabetes.

The chain is built from TRBV7-8 and TRBJ2-2; 8 bases map to TRBD1. The V segment lost 3 bases and the J segment 1 base; nucleotides outside the gene matches: 1. This CDR3 spans 15 amino acids. Per germline, CDR1 SGHVS and CDR2 FQNEAQ. CDR3 coding DNA: TGTGCCAGCAGCTTTGACAGGGGGAACACCGGGGAGCTGTTTTTT. It specifies CASSFDRGNTGELFF.

In its sample, this clone was seen a few times. Other DNA variants within this sample encode the same CDR3. The CDR3 DNA sequence: TGTGCCAGCAGCCGACAGGGATCCGAGCAGTACTTC. Its translation is CASSRQGSEQYF. This chain uses TRBV28 with TRBJ2-7, with 7 bases aligning to TRBD1. Germline lookup yields CDR1 MDHEN and CDR2 SYDVKM. Unmatched junction bases numbered 5, after V lost 6 bases and J lost 6 bases. The length of the CDR3 is 12 residues.

This clone occurred a few times. The chain links TRBV5-4 to TRBJ2-1, with TRBD1 matching 10 bases. This CDR3 spans 16 amino acids. Germline V CDR1 and CDR2: SGHNT, YYREEE (reference sequence). V lost 0 bases to trimming and J lost 5 bases; unmatched junction nucleotides: 5. The CDR3 here is CASSLGGQGRNNEQFF. Here the CDR3 DNA reads TGTGCCAGCAGCTTGGGGGGACAGGGGCGGAACAATGAGCAGTTCTTC.

J is TRBJ2-4 and V is TRBV4-1; 7 nucleotides align to TRBD1. Trimming took 0 bases from V and 0 from J; bases not matched to a gene: 5. The CDR3 is 17 residues long. CDR1 is MGHRA and CDR2 is YSYEKL in the germline V gene. The CDR3 sequence: CASSQERGDRAKNIQYF. The CDR3 DNA reads as TGCGCCAGCAGCCAAGAAAGAGGGGACAGAGCCAAAAACATTCAGTACTTC.

The chain recombines TRBV7-2 with TRBJ2-1, with TRBD1 as a possible D gene (6 bases). V was pared by 1 base and J by 6 bases, with 16 bases between. Germline CDR1 is SGHTA and CDR2 is FQGNSA. This CDR3 comprises 16 residues. The CDR3 loop reads CASSLDRPRGGNEQFF. The CDR3 nucleotides read TGTGCCAGCAGCTTAGATAGGCCTAGAGGGGGCAATGAGCAGTTCTTC.

V is TRBV7-6 and J is TRBJ1-1, with D uncertain. The length of the CDR3 is 14 residues. CDR1 and CDR2 from the germline V gene are SGHVS and FNYEAQ. The germline V and J ends were trimmed by 5 bases and 1 base, with 11 bases remaining between them. The CDR3 DNA reads as TGTGCCAGCAGCCCCCAACAGACGAACACTGAAGCTTTCTTT. Amino acids: CASSPQQTNTEAFF.

This clone has a handful of counts. The genes are TRBV5-6 and TRBJ1-2; D may be TRBD1 (6 bases). CDR3 length: 14 amino acids. Trimming removed 2 bases at V and 6 bases at J, with 14 bases between. The germline CDR1 and CDR2 sequences are SGHDT and YYEEEE. CDR3 loop: CASSFWQGNNGYTF. The CDR3 nucleotides read TGTGCCAGCAGCTTCTGGCAGGGGAACAATGGCTACACCTTC.

This clone was counted between two and nine times. The chain is built from TRBV7-8 and TRBJ2-2; D possibly corresponds to TRBD1 (5 bases). Germline V gene sequence: CDR1 SGHVS, CDR2 FQNEAQ. The V and J ends lost 1 base and 3 bases respectively, with 9 bases between them. The CDR3 totals 15 residues. This CDR3 reads CASSLEQAYTGELFF. CDR3 bases: TGTGCCAGCAGCTTAGAACAGGCTTACACCGGGGAGCTGTTTTTT. Looking up the rest from reference TRBV7-8 and TRBJ2-2 gives the full variable domain: GAGVSQSPRYKVAKRGQDVALRCDPISGHVSLFWYQQALGQGPEFLTYFQNEAQLDKSGLPSDRFFAERPEGSVSTLKIQRTQQEDSAVYLCASSLEQAYTGELFFGEGSRLTVL.

The gene calls are TRBV7-2 and TRBJ2-7, with 11 bases aligning to TRBD2. This CDR3 has 13 residues. Losses at the gene ends were 5 bases for V and 5 bases for J; bases not matched to a gene: 2. Germline V CDR1 and CDR2: SGHTA, FQGNSA. As DNA, the CDR3 is TGTGCCAGCAGCACTAGCGGGAGCAACGAGCAGTACTTC. Amino acid sequence: CASSTSGSNEQYF.

This clone was counted a few times. V and J are TRBV9 and TRBJ2-7; D is possibly TRBD1 (6 bases). This CDR3 spans 13 amino acids. V was pared by 1 base and J by 5 bases, with 10 bases between. Germline CDR1 and CDR2: SGDLS and YYNGEE. The CDR3 DNA reads as TGTGCCAGCAGCGTATCAGGGGAACACGAGCAGTACTTC. Encoded protein: CASSVSGEHEQYF.

This clone was detected only a few times. The chain uses TRBV28 and TRBJ2-1, with TRBD1 identical over 9 bases. The germline CDR1 and CDR2 sequences are MDHEN and SYDVKM. The V gene end was trimmed by 3 bases and the J gene end by 8 bases; junction bases not matched to a gene: 11. The CDR3 consists of 16 residues. DNA of the CDR3: TGTGCCAGCAGTTTGGAACCGGGACAGGGAAGAGATGAGCAGTTCTTC. Translation: CASSLEPGQGRDEQFF. The full variable domain, completed using reference TRBV28 and TRBJ2-1, is DVKVTQSSRYLVKRTGEKVFLECVQDMDHENMFWYRQDPGLGLRLIYFSYDVKMKEKGDIPEGYSVSREKKERFSLILESASTNQTSMYLCASSLEPGQGRDEQFFGPGTRLTVL.

This clone was recorded a few times. This rearrangement joins TRBV6-5 to TRBJ2-6; D is uncertain. CDR3 size: 15 residues. CDR1 is MNHEY and CDR2 is SVGAGI in the germline V gene. Trimming shortened V by 10 bases and J by 1 base, and 14 bases separated the two germline ends. CDR3 residues: CATEYHRSGANVLTF. In DNA, the CDR3 is TGTGCCACCGAATACCATCGGTCTGGGGCCAACGTCCTGACTTTC.

This chain links TRBV7-2 with TRBJ2-7; 9 positions agree with TRBD1. Trimming at V came to 5 bases and at J to 4 bases, leaving 9 bases not matched to a gene. The CDR3 sequence is 15 residues long. CDR1 is SGHTA and CDR2 is FQGNSA in the germline V gene. In nucleotides, the CDR3 is TGTGCCAGCAGCCGATCTACAGGGGGCGCTTACGAGCAGTACTTC. It codes for CASSRSTGGAYEQYF. Combining the CDR3 with reference TRBV7-2 and TRBJ2-7 gives the whole variable domain GAGVSQSPSNKVTEKGKDVELRCDPISGHTALYWYRQSLGQGLEFLIYFQGNSAPDKSGLPSDRFSAERTGGSVSTLTIQRTQQEDSAVYLCASSRSTGGAYEQYFGPGTRLTVT.

At least ten counts were recorded for this clone. The chain joins TRBV13 to TRBJ2-7, with 10 bases aligning to TRBD2. With V trimmed by 5 bases and J by 4 bases, 8 bases remained unmatched. The length of the CDR3 is 15 residues. The germline V gene has CDR1 PRHDT and CDR2 FYEKMQ (reference sequence). CDR3 DNA: TGTGCCAGCAGCCCGCGGACTAGCGGAGCTTACGAGCAGTACTTC. This codes for CASSPRTSGAYEQYF. The full variable domain, rest sourced from reference TRBV13 and TRBJ2-7, is AAGVIQSPRHLIKEKRETATLKCYPIPRHDTVYWYQQGPGQDPQFLISFYEKMQSDKGSIPDRFSAQQFSDYHSELNMSSLELGDSALYFCASSPRTSGAYEQYFGPGTRLTVT.

This clone showed up just a few times. The chain couples TRBV7-9 to TRBJ2-5; the D gene is possibly TRBD2 (7 bases). The CDR3 totals 17 residues. From germline, CDR1 is SEHNR and CDR2 FQNEAQ (reference sequence). V lost 1 base and J 2 bases, leaving 17 bases between the germline ends. The CDR3 is CASSLGGGAGAQETQYF. CDR3 nucleotides: TGTGCCAGCAGCTTAGGTGGGGGGGCCGGCGCTCAAGAGACCCAGTACTTC.

This clone was detected only a few times. This sample includes further DNA sequences coding for the same CDR3. V is TRBV5-1 and J is TRBJ1-1; D call uncertain. The CDR3 consists of 11 residues. Trimming removed 2 bases from V and 7 bases from J, with 6 bases in between. Germline V lookup: CDR1 SGHRS, CDR2 YFSETQ. The DNA of the CDR3 is TGCGCCAGCAGCTTCCGGGGTGAAGCTTTCTTT. Translation gives CASSFRGEAFF.

This clone was counted only a few times. The chain joins TRBV10-3 to TRBJ1-1, with D maybe TRBD1 (5 bases). This CDR3 is built from 13 residues. V was cut by 10 bases and J by 0 bases, with 12 bases left in between. Germline loops: CDR1 ENHRY, CDR2 SYGVKD. DNA for the CDR3: TGTGCCAGCAGCAGACAGCTGAACACTGAAGCTTTCTTT. Residues: CASSRQLNTEAFF.

This clone was counted ten times or more. The chain has TRBV5-1 and TRBJ2-2, with D unclear. In germline, CDR1 is SGHRS, CDR2 YFSETQ. Trimming removed 7 bases from V and 2 bases from J, with 12 bases in between. The CDR3 consists of 14 residues. CDR3 protein: CASGPRVNTGELFF. CDR3 DNA sequence: TGCGCCAGCGGTCCACGAGTCAACACCGGGGAGCTGTTTTTT.

This clone was counted only a few times. The V call is TRBV7-6, the J call TRBJ2-1; tentative D call: TRBD1 (5 bases). The V end was cut by 4 bases, the J end by 1 base, with 11 bases between. Germline V gives CDR1 SGHVS, CDR2 FNYEAQ. There are 15 residues in the CDR3. The CDR3 coding sequence is TGTGCCAGCAGCTCCATGGGGCAGTCCTACAATGAGCAGTTCTTC. Translated, it gives CASSSMGQSYNEQFF.

This clone was detected a few times. The genes are TRBV23-1 and TRBJ2-6, with 7 bases lining up with TRBD1. TRBV23-1 is classed as an ORF, of uncertain function. J lost 1 base, V lost 2 bases, and 14 bases had no gene match. CDR3 length: 20 amino acids. CDR3 DNA: TGCGCCAGCAGTCAACTCCTGGAACAGGGGACGGTGTCTGGGGCCAACGTCCTGACTTTC. Translation: CASSQLLEQGTVSGANVLTF.